This TCR beta chain was sequenced during a study of shared clonotypes between healthy human individuals. Remarks on this clone: Its antigen is currently unknown.

Naive CD8 isolation took CD45RO-negative cells positively selected for CCR7 and excluded terminally differentiated effector memory CD45RA+ cells. CDR3 length equals 15 residues. Looked up from germline, CDR1 is MDHEN and CDR2 is SYDVKM. V trimming: 5 bases; J trimming: 6 bases; junction bases outside the gene matches: 8. Assay: immunoSEQ multiplex PCR; the TCRdb copy retains only in-frame clones and omits some. Found here are nearly 600,000 clones, nearly 97% of them singletons; the top ten hold around 0.097%. Study-wide points: Non-shared clonotypes had lower generation probabilities than those shared by all four donors.

Sample: naive CD8+ T cells sorted from blood. This clonotype originated in a woman aged 25-40 years in good health. J is TRBJ2-3 and V is TRBV28; 10 nucleotides match TRBD2. The CDR3 sequence is CASSTLAGVADTQYF. In DNA, the CDR3 is TGTGCCAGCAGTACCCTAGCGGGAGTCGCCGATACGCAGTATTTT.